This T cell receptor beta chain was sequenced for a study of blood T cell repertoires in COVID-19 (dated by TCRdb to 2019 to 2021). Broadly, across the study: The collaborator samples originated in the United States, Italy and Spain and spanned the acute and convalescent phases of COVID-19. The material from the prospective study consisted of cDNA or gDNA derived from T cells, B-cell-depleted T cells, or PBMCs. Deeply sampled blood TCRbeta repertoires from subjects exposed to, actively infected with, or recovered from COVID-19 were included in the dataset. The repertoires were released in a freely available public database intended as a resource for research on the immune response to SARS-CoV-2. The samples were drawn from two sources: the first 160 participants of the ongoing ImmuneRACE study, and 950 to 1,500 subjects contributed by 6 global collaborators. The sample metadata nearly always contained a de-identified subject ID, COVID-19 status, age in years and sex. Where HLA class I and class II types were available, the types were taken from metadata supplied by the sample provider, not from assay-based typing.

The immunoSEQ Assay, a bias-controlled multiplex PCR, was used to amplify TCRbeta CDR3 regions from genomic DNA. Per the original workflow: Within the assay, amplification of reference gene primers was used to estimate how many nucleated cells each sample contained. To quantify the absolute abundance of each unique TCRbeta CDR3 rearrangement, sequence reads were collapsed and filtered. Productive Simpson clonality was computed per sample as the square root of Simpson's diversity index over productive rearrangements. The source is immuneACCESS, and TCRdb retained only in-frame sequences with V and J called. Part of the clones is not carried over; for the studies checked, unresolved V genes explain less than half of this, and the remainder is unexplained. The V and J calls and clone size were taken over from that table, and D and trimming were inferred from the DNA. The sample table shows 200,000 to 250,000 clones, and more than 85% are seen once. The top ten constitute around 3.1% of the sample.

Comment on this clone: Its antigen has not been determined. No much larger clone exists at a distance of one base, and base qualities are not known.

Collaborating institutions collected whole blood in K2EDTA tubes following their own protocols. For TCRbeta analysis, collaborators shipped samples as frozen whole blood, isolated PBMCs, or DNA extracted from either of those sample types. General conclusions and limits of the study: How much clinical and demographic metadata was included differed by source and by participant, and the metadata was provided uncurated.

The CDR3 measures 12 amino acids from cysteine to phenylalanine. The entry retains the CDR3 DNA only, 36 bases that are in frame from base 1. V gives up 3 bases and J gives up 3 bases, and the segment between their germline ends measures 6 bases. CDR1 and CDR2, looked up from the germline V gene, are SGHVS and FQNEAQ. Recombination connected TRBV7-8 to TRBJ2-7, with the identity of the D gene unclear. This sequence was found in a man in his sixties with acute or convalescent COVID-19. The source material was peripheral blood. DNA sequence: TGTGCCAGCAGCTTTGAGGTCTACGAGCAGTACTTC. Translated, it gives CASSFEVYEQYF.